This T cell receptor (beta chain) was profiled in a study of cytomegalovirus exposure and HLA in healthy donors. In the case of this clone: Its matching antigen is unknown.

Healthy bone marrow donors made up the cohort. The study ran its PCR with 60 Vbeta and 13 Jbeta primers. TCRdb keeps only in-frame clones here, not all; method: immunoSEQ multiplex PCR. This table has fewer than 85,000 clones, around 84% appearing once. Whole-study results and caveats: A later analysis found common viral pathogens apparently linked to several of the most significant clusters.

Germline CDR1 reads SNHLY; CDR2 reads FYNNEI. The CDR3 contains 12 residues. The V gene end was trimmed by 7 bases and the J gene end by 6 bases; junction bases not matched to a gene: 3. The sample taken for sequencing was PBMCs. The chain couples TRBV2 to TRBJ2-1; TRBD2 matches at 7 bases. The clonotype originates from a man aged 65-85 years in good health and CMV-seropositive. The CDR3 region has the DNA TGTGCCAGCAAAGGGACTACCAATGAGCAGTTCTTC. It is translated as CASKGTTNEQFF.